This T cell receptor beta chain is drawn from a study of early T cells in non-severe SARS-CoV-2 infection. Looking at the study overall: Bulk RNA isolated from unsorted whole blood underwent sequencing; chains were not paired.

TCRdb re-called the 5' RACE reads through MiXCR, storing one row per CDR3 protein. The table has about 62,000 distinct CDR3 sequences, about 9.3% seen once. Ten or more counts support this clonotype. Its antigen is unidentified. Findings of the study overall: Clonotype matching in VDJdb favored anti-spike CD8 responses and did not capture private and CD4 specificities.

Per the germline V gene, CDR1 is KGHSH and CDR2 is LQKENI. V lost 3 bases to trimming and J lost 9 bases, with 15 bases between them. The CDR3 loop spans 14 amino acids. V and J are TRBV18 and TRBJ1-5, with D maybe TRBD1 (5 bases). Material: whole blood. This clonotype was obtained from an adult who was a healthcare worker with PCR-confirmed SARS-CoV-2 infection or an uninfected control (not recorded which). The DNA of the CDR3 is TGTGCCAGCTCACCTCCGCTCGAGGGGTCGCCCCAGCATTTT. This codes for CASSPPLEGSPQHF.